The entry that follows covers one T cell receptor (beta chain) sequence. No cognate antigen has been identified for it. No much larger clonotype is one base removed from it; base qualities were not supplied. Libraries were built with the immunoSEQ multiplex PCR assay. A mixture of 60 forward primers for TCR Vbeta segments and 13 reverse primers for TCR Jbeta segments was used in the multiplex PCR. The CDR3 region of rearranged TCR beta genes was amplified from genomic DNA by a multiplex PCR assay. The amplified TCR beta libraries were sequenced on the Illumina HiSeq System as 87-base-pair reads. The paper's data handling went like this. A later analysis counted around 72 million unique TCR beta chains across the 690 or so repertoires, and 9.5 million to 11 million of these chains were shared by at least two donors. A nearest-neighbor algorithm error-corrected the raw reads and collapsed the reads into unique sequences, merging closely related sequences to remove PCR and sequencing errors. CDR3 sequences were aligned to IMGT reference sequences to assign V, D and J gene segments. Each retained sequence needed at least a six-nucleotide match to both a V gene segment and a J gene segment. A rearrangement counted as productive if the CDR3 had no stop codons and remained in frame with V and J, and every other rearrangement counted as non-productive. CDR3 was defined by IMGT convention, running from the second conserved V-encoded cysteine to the conserved J-encoded phenylalanine. Sequences without an unambiguous match to a single V gene segment were excluded from the earlier analysis of 450 to 650 of the donors. An earlier analysis of fewer than 750 of the donors called V segments functional above 56.7% productive rearrangements and segregating when the between-donor standard deviation exceeded 5%. To diagnose cytomegalovirus status from the catalog of TCR beta chain sequences, a statistical classification framework was built. In a later analysis, TCR nucleotide sequences were compared against IMGT/GENE-DB human TR gene sequences so that V and J genes could be assigned. Using the TCRdist pipeline, a later analysis assigned CDR3 sequences along with most-parsimonious VDJ recombination scenarios. In a later analysis, each TCR beta chain was defined by its CDR3 amino acid sequence together with its V-gene family, and reads without a unique V-gene family were excluded. In a later analysis, fewer than 650 highly shared, low-generation-probability nucleotide sequences were removed to address suspected cross-contamination and a sequencing artifact. For each public chain, a later analysis derived a clonal expansion index from normalized ranks of inferred template counts within each repertoire. Generation probabilities in a later analysis came from a VDJ recombination model fitted to out-of-frame rearrangements, and those results were checked against IGoR. Hypergeometric tests were used in a later analysis to score TCR-TCR, TCR-HLA and TCR-CMV co-occurrence, with a repertoire-size bias correction applied to the TCR pairs. A later analysis estimated false discovery rates by permuting HLA or CMV assignments 20 times. In a later analysis, co-occurring TCRs were grouped using DBSCAN, with TCRdist sequence similarity added in when clustering inside HLA-allele-positive subsets. Co-occurrence clustering excluded repertoires with fewer than 30,000 or more than 120,000 public chains, plus five with anomalous nucleotide sharing. TCRdb re-hosts the immuneACCESS table, in-frame sequences only. Its copies lack some clones; in the studies checked, an unresolved V gene accounts for under half of them, and the cause for the rest is not known. For V, J and clone size, that table is used; D and trimming come from the DNA. This sample has roughly 100,000 clones in its table, and more than 60% of those were observed once. The ten most abundant clones make up about 5% of the sample.

The cohort comprised around 690 healthy bone marrow donors. At the time of sampling, all cohort members were nominally healthy, though unrecorded immune exposures were likely present. The donor was CMV seronegative and was included in the group of 352 seronegative cohort members. Every donor gave a peripheral blood sample, and the peripheral blood mononuclear cells from that sample were used for TCR beta sequencing. Genomic DNA was extracted from the blood cell samples with the Qiagen DNeasy Blood Extraction Kit. The data were obtained in a study of cytomegalovirus exposure and HLA in healthy donors (dated by TCRdb to about 2017). Describing the broader study: In an earlier analysis of approximately 500 of the donors, approximately 300 Gb of sequence data and 90 million to 120 million unique TCR beta sequences from about 179 million T cells were reported. Using immunosequencing, the study profiled T cell repertoires from 640 or so subjects and related those repertoires to cytomegalovirus serostatus. A separate validation cohort of approximately 120 different subjects was used in addition to the approximately 700-subject first cohort. An early release covering roughly 580 HLA-typed donors comprised roughly 300 gigabases of sequencing data and tens of millions of unique TCR sequences. In a later genetic analysis, genome-wide SNP genotypes for about three fifths of the roughly 670 donors were used, and that subset was treated as a discovery cohort. In an earlier analysis of over 550 of the donors, high-throughput TCR beta sequencing was used to judge whether each TCR beta V gene segment behaved as functional or pseudogenic. The number of donors typed differed by locus, with about 629-640 for A, B, C, DRB1 and DQB1, roughly 550 for DQA1, about 610 for DPA1, and some 440 for DPB1. Among a few hundred genotyped donors of the cohort, an average of around 240,000 unique TCR beta nucleotide sequences were sequenced per donor, roughly 18% of them non-productive. A later analysis re-analyzed previously published TCR beta repertoires from roughly 630 donors and added high-resolution HLA genotyping to study TCR occurrence patterns. Every repertoire in the discovery cohort had been generated on one and the same sequencing platform. Class I and class II HLA loci were covered by the typing at four-digit resolution. The aim of the study was to test whether cataloging public T cell receptors could identify signatures of past pathogen exposure. Roughly 5 DR-DQ haplotypes were handled as single units for association and clustering, since linkage in the cohort was strong. Rather than drawing on any new phenotypic data, the later analysis identified candidate immune exposures from TCR beta sequences and the way those sequences occurred across donors. Donor age, sex, ethnicity and CMV serostatus were collected together with the repertoire data. The study combined high-throughput TCR immunosequencing, statistical association of individual TCRs with disease status, and machine learning to predict cytomegalovirus infection status. Of the 398 genotyped donors, around 81% fell in the genetic ancestry cluster associated with self-reported Caucasian donors. General findings and caveats noted by the study authors: A cluster of highly shared sequence variants was judged likely to be a technical artifact of the sequencing pipeline. The authors suggested that the approach could potentially be generalized to other disease states and immunological phenotypes. Because some donors lacked HLA typing at each locus, the association tests relied only on the typed subset. A later analysis found that HLA-associated TCR beta chains were more clonally expanded and had lower generation probabilities than equally common non-associated chains. Cytomegalovirus status was reported to be diagnosed by the classifier with high specificity and sensitivity in both the original and validation cohorts. A later genetic analysis associated a missense DCLRE1C variant with V-gene and J-gene trimming of TCR beta chains, and an independent cohort replicated the association. A later analysis found that most CMV-associated TCR beta chains appeared HLA-restricted, with HLA associations seemingly driven largely by CMV exposure. Most TCR sequences were seen in very few donors, while some public TCRs were found in many individuals. Correlated functional status among segregating V segments might reflect linkage disequilibrium, but an unknown experimental factor could not be ruled out. In a later genetic analysis, fewer N-insertions in productive TCRs were reported among donors in an Asian-associated ancestry cluster than the approximately 630-donor mean. Seventeen rarely observed V segments, including chromosome 9 orphons, were excluded from the earlier analysis of 550 to 700 of the donors because counts were too low. A further reported finding was that TCR beta sequences accurately predicted the HLA-A and HLA-B alleles for most subjects in the first cohort. In vitro tests confirmed that a few of the cytomegalovirus-associated TCR beta chains recognize cytomegalovirus antigens. In a later analysis, 15,000 to 20,000 TCR beta sequences were associated with specific HLA alleles at a false discovery rate of 0.05. When HLA alleles, especially DR and DQ, strongly co-occurred, TCR associations were difficult to assign to individual alleles. In an earlier analysis of some 540 of the donors, most TCR beta V segments appeared in productive rearrangements about 90% or about 30% of the time, broadly matching IMGT annotations. The study listed 164 TCR beta chains as associated with cytomegalovirus. In a later analysis, the rate of TCR association differed among HLA loci, with DRB1 alleles having the most associated TCRs and HLA-C alleles having the fewest. The presence/absence analyses assumed that sequencing depth was roughly uniform across donors, and that assumption may not be true. Immune exposure information for the cohort was limited to CMV serostatus. A later analysis reported that several top co-occurrence clusters appeared linked to parvovirus B19, influenza, CMV and Epstein-Barr virus. Only TCR beta chains were sequenced in this cohort, and the absence of alpha or paired-chain data limited detectable features.

The sequence derives from a male donor in good health and CMV-seronegative. What was sequenced was PBMCs.

The CDR3 region: CAQSGGRQGAALNTEAFF. The DNA sequence is given as TGTGCCCAAAGTGGGGGGAGACAGGGGGCAGCGTTAAACACTGAAGCTTTCTTT. The rearrangement combines TRBV2 with TRBJ1-1, with TRBD1 matching 10 junction bases. V is pruned by 11 bases and J by 2 bases, leaving 20 bases of the junction without a gene match. The CDR3, cysteine through phenylalanine, is 18 amino acids long. Only the CDR3 DNA is retained, 54 bases long and in frame from the first base. CDR1 SNHLY and CDR2 FYNNEI were looked up in the germline V gene.